The present T cell receptor (beta chain) was sequenced within a study of blood T cell repertoires in COVID-19. Study-wide context: Researchers got acute and convalescent COVID-19 samples from the United States, Italy and Spain. T cells, B-cell-depleted T cells, or PBMCs provided the cDNA or gDNA that served as material.

The CDR3 has 15 amino acids. Germline V CDR1 and CDR2: MDHEN, SYDVKM. With 3 bases clipped from V and 2 bases from J, the junction kept 7 bases outside the gene matches. Original processing methods: Estimates of nucleated cell counts were drawn from the amplification of reference gene primers. TCRdb's table, derived via immunoSEQ multiplex PCR, lists solely in-frame clones and lacks some. V and J calls and clone size are given by that table; D and trimming were obtained from the DNA. Of about 64,000 clones listed, around 90% were seen once; the top ten hold 7% to 10%. J is TRBJ2-7 and V is TRBV28; 7 nucleotides line up with TRBD2. Sequencing used peripheral blood. The sequence came from a woman aged 80 or over with active COVID-19. CDR3 DNA sequence: TGTGCCAGCAGTTTGGGGCTAGCGGAGACCTACGAGCAGTACTTC. Amino acid sequence: CASSLGLAETYEQYF.